Listed below are T cell receptor beta chains from one sample, sequenced in a study of blood T cell repertoires in COVID-19. Libraries were prepared by immunoSEQ multiplex PCR; TCRdb keeps only in-frame clonotypes and omits some of them. The table includes 330,000 or so clones, more than 75% detected once. The sequenced material came from PBMCs or T cells enriched from blood (not recorded which). The receptors were gathered from a man between 35 and 55 years old in a cohort exposed to, infected with or recovered from COVID-19 (not recorded which). The CDR3 runs from the conserved cysteine through the conserved F or W. A D gene is named only where the DNA matches it firmly. Rows may omit the clone size; those that give it use once, few, many or a size class.

v_gene,d_gene,abundance,j_gene,CDR3nt,CDR3aa
TRBV10-3,TRBD2,once,TRBJ2-5,TGTGCCATCTCGAACGGGGGGCAAGAGACCCAGTACTTC,CAISNGGQETQYF
TRBV10-3,TRBD1,-,TRBJ1-1,TGTGCCATCAGTAGCCAGGGGGGCACTGAAGCTTTCTTT,CAISSQGGTEAFF
TRBV7-3,TRBD2,-,TRBJ2-2,TGTGCCAGCAGCTCGGGACTAGCGGGAGACACCGGGGAGCTGTTTTTT,CASSSGLAGDTGELFF
TRBV5-1,-,-,TRBJ1-1,TGCGCCAGCAGCGCCGGACAGCAAATGAACACTGAAGCTTTCTTT,CASSAGQQMNTEAFF
TRBV5-1,-,-,TRBJ1-5,TGCGCCAGCAGCTTGGATACAAATCAGCCCCAGCATTTT,CASSLDTNQPQHF
TRBV4-2,TRBD2,-,TRBJ2-7,TGTGCCAGCAGCCTCCAGGGTACCGGGACTACACTCGGCGAGCAGTACTTC,CASSLQGTGTTLGEQYF
TRBV10-2,-,few,TRBJ1-4,TGCGCCAGCAGTCCCGTGCGGGGGGCGCGAGAAAAACTGTTTTTT,CASSPVRGAREKLFF
TRBV3-1/TRBV3-2,-,-,TRBJ2-1,TGTGCCAGCAGCCAAGAGGGCTTTACGAATGAGCAGTTCTTC,CASSQEGFTNEQFF
TRBV28,TRBD2,once,TRBJ2-5,TGTGCCAGCAGTTTGCCACCCGGGACTAGCGGGAGCTCGAAGACCCAGTACTTC,CASSLPPGTSGSSKTQYF
TRBV5-1,-,-,TRBJ2-7,TGCGCCAGCAGCCGGAGGGGGCGCGGTGACGAGCAGTACTTC,CASSRRGRGDEQYF
TRBV2,-,-,TRBJ1-2,TGTGCCAGCAGTGAAGGGCCACAGGTCTATGGCTACACCTTC,CASSEGPQVYGYTF
TRBV11-2,TRBD2,-,TRBJ2-3,TGTGCCAGCAGCTGGGGACTAGCGGGAGCTGCAGATACGCAGTATTTT,CASSWGLAGAADTQYF
TRBV6-5,-,-,TRBJ2-5,TGTGCCAGCAGTTTAACCCGGCGGGGAGAGACCCAGTACTTC,CASSLTRRGETQYF